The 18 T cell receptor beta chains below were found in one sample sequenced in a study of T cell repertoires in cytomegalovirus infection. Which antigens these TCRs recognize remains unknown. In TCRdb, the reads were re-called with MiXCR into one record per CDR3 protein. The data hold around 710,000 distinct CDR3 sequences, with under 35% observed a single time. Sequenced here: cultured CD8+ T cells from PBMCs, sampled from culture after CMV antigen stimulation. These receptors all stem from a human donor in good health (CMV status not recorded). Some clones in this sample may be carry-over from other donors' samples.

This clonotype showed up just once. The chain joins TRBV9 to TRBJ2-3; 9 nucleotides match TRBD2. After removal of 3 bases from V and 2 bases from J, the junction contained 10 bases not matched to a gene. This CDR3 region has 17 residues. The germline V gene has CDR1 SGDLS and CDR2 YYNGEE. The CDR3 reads CASSAPLAGGLTDTQYF. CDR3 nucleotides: TGTGCCAGCAGCGCCCCCCTGGCGGGGGGGCTCACAGATACGCAGTATTTT.

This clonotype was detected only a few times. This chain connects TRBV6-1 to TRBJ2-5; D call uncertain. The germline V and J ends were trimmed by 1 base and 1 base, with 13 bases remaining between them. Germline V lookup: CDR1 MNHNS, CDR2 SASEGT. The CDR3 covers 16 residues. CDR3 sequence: CASSEDQGRIQETQYF. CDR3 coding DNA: TGTGCCAGCAGTGAAGATCAAGGCAGAATCCAAGAGACCCAGTACTTC.

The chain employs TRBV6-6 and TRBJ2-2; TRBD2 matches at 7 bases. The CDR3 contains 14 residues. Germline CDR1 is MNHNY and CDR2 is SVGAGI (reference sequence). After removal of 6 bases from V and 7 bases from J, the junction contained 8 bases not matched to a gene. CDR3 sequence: CASSPAGEVGELFF. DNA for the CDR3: TGTGCCAGCAGCCCCGCGGGGGAAGTCGGGGAGCTGTTTTTT.

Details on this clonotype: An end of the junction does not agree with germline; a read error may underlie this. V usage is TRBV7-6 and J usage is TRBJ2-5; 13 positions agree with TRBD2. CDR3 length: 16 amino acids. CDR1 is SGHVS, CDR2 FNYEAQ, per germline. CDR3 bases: TGTGCTAGCAGCCCCGGACTAGCGGGGGAGGGAGAGACCCAGTACTTC. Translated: CASSPGLAGEGETQYF.

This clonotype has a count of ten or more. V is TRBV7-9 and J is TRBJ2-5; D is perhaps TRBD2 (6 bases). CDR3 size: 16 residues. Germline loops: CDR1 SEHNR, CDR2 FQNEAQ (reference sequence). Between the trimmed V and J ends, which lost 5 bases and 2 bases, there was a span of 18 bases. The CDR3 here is CASSTRTWSGQETQYF. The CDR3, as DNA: TGTGCCAGCAGCACCAGAACCTGGAGCGGGCAAGAGACCCAGTACTTC.

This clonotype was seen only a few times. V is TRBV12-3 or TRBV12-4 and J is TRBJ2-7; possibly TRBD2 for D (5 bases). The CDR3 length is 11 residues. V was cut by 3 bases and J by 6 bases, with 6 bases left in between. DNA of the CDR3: TGTGCCAGCAGTTTCGCGGGCGAGCAGTACTTC. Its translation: CASSFAGEQYF.

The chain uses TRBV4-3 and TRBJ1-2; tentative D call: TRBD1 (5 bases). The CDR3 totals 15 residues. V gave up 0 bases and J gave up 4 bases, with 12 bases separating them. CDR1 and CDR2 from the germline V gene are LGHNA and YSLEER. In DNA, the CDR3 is TGCGCCAGCAGCCAAGATGTTATGCAGGGCTATGGCTACACCTTC. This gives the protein CASSQDVMQGYGYTF.

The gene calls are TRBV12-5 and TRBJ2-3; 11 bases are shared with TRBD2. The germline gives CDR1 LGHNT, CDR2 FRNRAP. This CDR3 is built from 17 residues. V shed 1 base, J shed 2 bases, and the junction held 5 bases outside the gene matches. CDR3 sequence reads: CASGLGPLAGDTDTQYF. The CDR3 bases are TGTGCTAGTGGTTTGGGCCCACTAGCGGGGGACACAGATACGCAGTATTTT.

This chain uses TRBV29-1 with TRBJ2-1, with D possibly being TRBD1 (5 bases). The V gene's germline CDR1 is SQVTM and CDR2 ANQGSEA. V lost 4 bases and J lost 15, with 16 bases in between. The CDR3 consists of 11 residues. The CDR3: CSVALQGVGFF. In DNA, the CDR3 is TGCAGCGTTGCTCTCCAGGGTGTAGGGTTCTTC.

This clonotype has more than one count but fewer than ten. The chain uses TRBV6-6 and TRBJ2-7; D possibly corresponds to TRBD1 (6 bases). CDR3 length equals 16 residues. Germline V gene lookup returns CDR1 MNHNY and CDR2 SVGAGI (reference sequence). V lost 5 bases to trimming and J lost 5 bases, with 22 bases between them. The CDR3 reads CASSEDWTASYHEQYF. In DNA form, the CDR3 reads TGTGCCAGCAGTGAGGATTGGACAGCGTCCTACCACGAGCAGTACTTC.

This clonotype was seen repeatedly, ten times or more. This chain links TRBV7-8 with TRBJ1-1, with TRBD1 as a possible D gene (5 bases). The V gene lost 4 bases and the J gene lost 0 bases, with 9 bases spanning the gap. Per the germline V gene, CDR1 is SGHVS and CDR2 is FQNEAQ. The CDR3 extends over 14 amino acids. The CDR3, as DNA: TGTGCCAGCAGCTACCGGGACCTGAACACTGAAGCTTTCTTT. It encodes CASSYRDLNTEAFF.

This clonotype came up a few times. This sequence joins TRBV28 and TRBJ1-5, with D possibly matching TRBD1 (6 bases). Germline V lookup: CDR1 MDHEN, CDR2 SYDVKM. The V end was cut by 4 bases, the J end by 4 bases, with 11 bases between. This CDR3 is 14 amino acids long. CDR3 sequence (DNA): TGTGCCAGCAGTTCACTTCAGGGGAATCAGCCCCAGCATTTT. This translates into CASSSLQGNQPQHF.

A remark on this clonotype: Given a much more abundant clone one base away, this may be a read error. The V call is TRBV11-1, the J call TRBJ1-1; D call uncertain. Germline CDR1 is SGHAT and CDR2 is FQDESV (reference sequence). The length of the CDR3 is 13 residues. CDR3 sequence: CACSLADWTEAFF. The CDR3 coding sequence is TGTGCCTGCAGCTTAGCTGACTGGACTGAAGCTTTCTTT.

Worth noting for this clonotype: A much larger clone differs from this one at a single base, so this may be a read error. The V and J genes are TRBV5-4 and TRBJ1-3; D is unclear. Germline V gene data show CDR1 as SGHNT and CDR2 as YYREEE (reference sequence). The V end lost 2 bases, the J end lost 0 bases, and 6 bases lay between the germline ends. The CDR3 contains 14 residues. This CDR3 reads CASSLGISGNTIYF. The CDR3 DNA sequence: TGTGCCAGCAGCTTAGGGATCTCTGGAAACACCATATATTTT. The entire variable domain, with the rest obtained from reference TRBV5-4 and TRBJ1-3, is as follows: ETGVTQSPTHLIKTRGQQVTLRCSSQSGHNTVSWYQQALGQGPQFIFQYYREEENGRGNFPPRFSGLQFPNYSSELNVNALELDDSALYLCASSLGISGNTIYFGEGSWLTVV.

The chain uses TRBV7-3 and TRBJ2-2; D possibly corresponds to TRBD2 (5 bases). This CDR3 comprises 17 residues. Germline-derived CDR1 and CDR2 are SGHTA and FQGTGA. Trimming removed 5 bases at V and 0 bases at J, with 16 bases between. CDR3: CASSPDWHKANTGELFF. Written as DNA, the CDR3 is TGTGCCAGCAGCCCGGACTGGCATAAAGCGAACACCGGGGAGCTGTTTTTT.

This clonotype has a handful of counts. CDR3 loop: CASRPGQGAMRGGSDTEAFF. The CDR3, as DNA: TGTGCCAGCAGACCGGGACAGGGGGCCATGCGAGGTGGGTCGGACACTGAAGCTTTCTTT. The chain carries TRBV7-8 and TRBJ1-1; 12 positions match TRBD1. Germline values: CDR1 SGHVS, CDR2 FQNEAQ. The V gene end was trimmed by 6 bases and the J gene end by 3 bases; junction bases not matched to a gene: 20. This CDR3 is 20 amino acids long.

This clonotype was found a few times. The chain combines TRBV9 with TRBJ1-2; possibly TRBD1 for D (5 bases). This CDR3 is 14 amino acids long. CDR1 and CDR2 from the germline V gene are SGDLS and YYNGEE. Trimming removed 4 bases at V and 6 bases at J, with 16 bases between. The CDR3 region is CASSSPVRENGYTF. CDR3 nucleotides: TGTGCCAGCAGCTCCCCCGTCAGGGAGAATGGCTACACCTTC.

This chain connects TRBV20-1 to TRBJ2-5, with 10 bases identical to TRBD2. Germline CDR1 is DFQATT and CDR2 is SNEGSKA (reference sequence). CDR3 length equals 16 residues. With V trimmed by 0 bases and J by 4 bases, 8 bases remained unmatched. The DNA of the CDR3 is TGCAGTGCTAGAGATTTAGAGCGGGGGGGATTAGAGACCCAGTACTTC. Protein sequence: CSARDLERGGLETQYF.